A single sample gave rise to the 9 T cell receptor beta chains below, sequenced in a study of T cell responses to AZD1222 COVID-19 vaccine. Clones were sequenced by immunoSEQ multiplex PCR, and TCRdb holds only the in-frame ones, with some missing. Of 150,000 to 200,000 clones in the sample, about 89% were seen once. The sample here was peripheral blood, taken on day 0 of AZD1222 vaccination. The receptors were sampled from an adult in good health.

This chain links TRBV13 with TRBJ1-2; 8 nucleotides line up with TRBD1. The length of the CDR3 is 15 residues. Germline loops: CDR1 PRHDT, CDR2 FYEKMQ (reference sequence). V lost 5 bases and J lost 4; bases outside the gene matches: 9. CDR3 region: CASSPNRGYFYGYTF. DNA of the CDR3: TGTGCCAGCAGCCCAAACAGGGGGTACTTCTATGGCTACACCTTC.

The rearrangement links TRBV2 to TRBJ2-5; no definite D call. Trimming took 2 bases from V and 1 from J, leaving 8 bases between them. The germline gives CDR1 SNHLY, CDR2 FYNNEI. The CDR3 totals 14 residues. Here the CDR3 DNA reads TGTGCCAGCAGTGAAACCTGGACCCAAGAGACCCAGTACTTC. It yields the protein CASSETWTQETQYF.

The chain joins TRBV25-1 to TRBJ2-1; TRBD2 matches 9 bases. Trimming removed 1 base from V and 3 bases from J; junction bases left unmatched: 4. This CDR3 is 16 amino acids long. Germline CDR1 is MGHDK and CDR2 is SYGVNS. The CDR3 reads CASSELSSGGYNEQFF. CDR3 sequence (DNA): TGTGCCAGCAGTGAATTGAGTAGCGGGGGCTACAATGAGCAGTTCTTC. Full variable domain (outside the CDR3, taken from reference TRBV25-1 and TRBJ2-1): EADIYQTPRYLVIGTGKKITLECSQTMGHDKMYWYQQDPGMELHLIHYSYGVNSTEKGDLSSESTVSRIRTEHFPLTLESARPSHTSQYLCASSELSSGGYNEQFFGPGTRLTVL.

The chain is built from TRBV4-1 and TRBJ1-5, with D possibly matching TRBD1 (5 bases). This CDR3 is built from 15 residues. Trimming pared 3 bases from V and 0 bases from J, leaving 9 bases between. CDR1 is MGHRA and CDR2 is YSYEKL in the germline V gene. CDR3 coding DNA: TGCGCCAGCAGCCAGACAGATTATAGCAATCAGCCCCAGCATTTT. Protein: CASSQTDYSNQPQHF.

The rearrangement joins TRBV2 to TRBJ1-1; the D is unclear. Germline lookup yields CDR1 SNHLY and CDR2 FYNNEI. This CDR3 is built from 15 residues. The V end was cut by 4 bases, the J end by 5 bases, with 17 bases between. The CDR3 region has the DNA TGTGCCAGCAGTGGGAGACGGGGAGAAAGGACTGAAGCTTTCTTT. It yields the protein CASSGRRGERTEAFF.

In DNA, the CDR3 is TGCACCAGCAGCCAAGGGGTAACTAATTGTGTTGAGCAGTTCTTC. This codes for CTSSQGVTNCVEQFF. This chain connects TRBV1 to TRBJ2-1; the D call in the table, TRBD2, was not verified against the DNA. TRBV1 is reported as a pseudogene. The CDR3 has 15 residues.

The chain employs TRBV20-1 and TRBJ1-1; D is unclear. The CDR3 runs to 14 residues. With 3 bases removed from V and 1 base from J, the gap between germline ends came to 12 bases. Germline assignment: CDR1 DFQATT and CDR2 SNEGSKA (reference sequence). The CDR3 sequence: CSASLVGGNTEAFF. CDR3 DNA: TGCAGTGCTAGTCTCGTCGGCGGGAACACTGAAGCTTTCTTT.

CDR3 sequence: CASSQAPGAPYEQYV. CDR3 coding DNA: TGTGCCAGCAGCCAGGCCCCCGGGGCCCCCTACGAGCAGTACGTC. The rearrangement joins TRBV3-1 (or the pseudogene TRBV3-2) to TRBJ2-7; D possibly uses TRBD1 or TRBD2 (5 bases each). The CDR3 is 15 residues long. Trimming took 3 bases from V and 2 from J, leaving 14 bases between them. Germline CDR1 is LGHDT and CDR2 is YNNKEL (reference sequence).

The chain recombines TRBV7-8 with TRBJ2-2; no definite D call. V lost 1 base, J lost 2 bases, and 11 bases lay in between. Germline assignment: CDR1 SGHVS and CDR2 FQNEAQ. The CDR3 totals 16 residues. The CDR3: CASSLEVGINTGELFF. CDR3 bases: TGTGCCAGCAGCTTAGAGGTGGGGATCAACACCGGGGAGCTGTTTTTT.